Following are 5 T cell receptor beta chains from one sample sequenced in a study of cytomegalovirus exposure and HLA in healthy donors. The PCR had 60 Vbeta and 13 Jbeta primers. Sequenced by immunoSEQ multiplex PCR; TCRdb stores in-frame clones only, minus some. The data show some 190,000 clones, 75% to 90% seen once. Specimen: PBMCs. The receptors come from a woman younger than 45 in good health and CMV-seronegative.

This chain uses TRBV7-9 with TRBJ1-3; 7 positions agree with TRBD1. The germline gives CDR1 SEHNR, CDR2 FQNEAQ (reference sequence). V shed 5 bases and J 1 base; nucleotides not matched to a gene: 2. The CDR3 is made up of 14 amino acids. In DNA, the CDR3 is TGTGCCAGCAGCACGGACAGGTCTGGAAACACCATATATTTT. Encoded protein: CASSTDRSGNTIYF.

This clone was observed once. The chain carries TRBV4-1 and TRBJ2-7, with a tentative D call TRBD1 (6 bases). This CDR3 comprises 13 residues. CDR1 MGHRA and CDR2 YSYEKL come from the germline V gene. Trimming shortened V by 4 bases and J by 4 bases, and 11 bases separated the two germline ends. The CDR3: CASSRNRDYEQYF. CDR3 sequence (DNA): TGCGCCAGCAGCCGAAACAGGGATTACGAGCAGTACTTC.

J is TRBJ2-1 and V is TRBV4-1; TRBD2 aligns across 10 bases. V was pared by 0 bases and J by 8 bases, with 4 bases of the junction left unmatched. Germline assignment: CDR1 MGHRA and CDR2 YSYEKL. This CDR3 is built from 15 residues. CDR3 sequence: CASSQESGRAYEQFF. The CDR3 coding sequence is TGCGCCAGCAGCCAAGAGAGCGGGAGGGCCTATGAGCAGTTCTTC.

This chain connects TRBV28 to TRBJ2-1; D may be TRBD2 (6 bases). V was pared by 2 bases and J by 13 bases, with 9 bases between. Germline V gene data show CDR1 as MDHEN and CDR2 as SYDVKM. The CDR3 loop spans 11 amino acids. In nucleotides, the CDR3 is TGTGCCAGCAGTTTAACGCGGGATCAGTTCTTC. Residues: CASSLTRDQFF.

V is TRBV6-5 and J is TRBJ2-7, with 11 nucleotides matching TRBD2. The germline gives CDR1 MNHEY, CDR2 SVGAGI. This CDR3 is built from 15 residues. V was pared by 5 bases and J by 3 bases, with 6 bases of the junction left unmatched. The CDR3 sequence is CASSQLAGVRYEQYF. CDR3 DNA: TGTGCCAGCAGTCAACTAGCGGGAGTTCGCTACGAGCAGTACTTC.